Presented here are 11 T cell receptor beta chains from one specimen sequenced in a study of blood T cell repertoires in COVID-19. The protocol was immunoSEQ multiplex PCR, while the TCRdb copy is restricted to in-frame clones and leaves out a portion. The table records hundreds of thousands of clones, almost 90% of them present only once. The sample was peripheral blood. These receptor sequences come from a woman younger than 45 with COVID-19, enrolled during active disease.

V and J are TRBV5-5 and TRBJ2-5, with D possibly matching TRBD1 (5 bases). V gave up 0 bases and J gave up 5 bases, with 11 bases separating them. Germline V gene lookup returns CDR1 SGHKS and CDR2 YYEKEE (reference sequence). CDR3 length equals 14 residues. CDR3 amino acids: CASSLVGARETQYF. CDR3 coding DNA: TGTGCCAGCAGCTTGGTAGGGGCCCGTGAGACCCAGTACTTC. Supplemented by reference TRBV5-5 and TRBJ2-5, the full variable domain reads DAGVTQSPTHLIKTRGQQVTLRCSPISGHKSVSWYQQVLGQGPQFIFQYYEKEERGRGNFPDRFSARQFPNYSSELNVNALLLGDSALYLCASSLVGARETQYFGPGTRLLVL.

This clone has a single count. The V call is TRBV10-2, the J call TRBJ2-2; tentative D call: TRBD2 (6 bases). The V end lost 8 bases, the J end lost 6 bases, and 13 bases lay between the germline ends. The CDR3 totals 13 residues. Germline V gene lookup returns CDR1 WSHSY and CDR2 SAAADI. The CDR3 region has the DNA TGCGCCAGCGCCGGGGGAATGGCCGGGGAGCTGTTTTTT. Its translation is CASAGGMAGELFF.

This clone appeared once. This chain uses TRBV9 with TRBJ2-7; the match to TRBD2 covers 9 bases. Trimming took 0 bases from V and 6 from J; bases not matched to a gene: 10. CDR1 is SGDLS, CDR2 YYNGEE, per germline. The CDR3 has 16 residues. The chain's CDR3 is CASSVGNSGSKFEQYF. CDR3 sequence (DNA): TGTGCCAGCAGCGTAGGAAATAGCGGGAGTAAATTCGAGCAGTACTTC. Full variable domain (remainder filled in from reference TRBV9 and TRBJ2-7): DSGVTQTPKHLITATGQRVTLRCSPRSGDLSVYWYQQSLDQGLQFLIQYYNGEERAKGNILERFSAQQFPDLHSELNLSSLELGDSALYFCASSVGNSGSKFEQYFGPGTRLTVT.

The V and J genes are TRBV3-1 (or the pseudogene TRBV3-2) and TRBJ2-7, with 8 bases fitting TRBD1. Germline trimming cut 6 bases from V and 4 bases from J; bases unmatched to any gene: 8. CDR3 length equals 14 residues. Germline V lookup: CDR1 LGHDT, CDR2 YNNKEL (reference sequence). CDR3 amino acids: CASRSGTGPYEQYF. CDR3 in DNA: TGTGCCAGCAGGTCCGGGACAGGACCATACGAGCAGTACTTC.

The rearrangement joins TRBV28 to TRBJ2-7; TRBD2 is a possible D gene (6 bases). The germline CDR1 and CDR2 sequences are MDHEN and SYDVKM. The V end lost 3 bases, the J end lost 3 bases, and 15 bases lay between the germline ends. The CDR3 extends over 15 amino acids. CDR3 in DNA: TGTGCCAGCAGTTTTGGGGGATCGGGAGTCTACGAGCAGTACTTC. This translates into CASSFGGSGVYEQYF. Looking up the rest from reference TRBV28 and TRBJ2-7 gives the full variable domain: DVKVTQSSRYLVKRTGEKVFLECVQDMDHENMFWYRQDPGLGLRLIYFSYDVKMKEKGDIPEGYSVSREKKERFSLILESASTNQTSMYLCASSFGGSGVYEQYFGPGTRLTVT.

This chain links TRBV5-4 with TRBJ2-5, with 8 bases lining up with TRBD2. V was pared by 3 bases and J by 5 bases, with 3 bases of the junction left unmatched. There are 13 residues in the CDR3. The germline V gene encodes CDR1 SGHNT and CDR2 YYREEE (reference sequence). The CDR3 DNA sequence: TGTGCCAGCAGCTCGGGAGGGGAGGAGACCCAGTACTTC. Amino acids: CASSSGGEETQYF.

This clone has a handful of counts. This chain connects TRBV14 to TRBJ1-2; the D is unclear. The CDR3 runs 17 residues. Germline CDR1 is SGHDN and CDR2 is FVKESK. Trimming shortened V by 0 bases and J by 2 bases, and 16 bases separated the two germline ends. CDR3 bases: TGTGCCAGCAGCCAAGAATTTCTGATCGGAGGGAACTATGGCTACACCTTC. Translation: CASSQEFLIGGNYGYTF.

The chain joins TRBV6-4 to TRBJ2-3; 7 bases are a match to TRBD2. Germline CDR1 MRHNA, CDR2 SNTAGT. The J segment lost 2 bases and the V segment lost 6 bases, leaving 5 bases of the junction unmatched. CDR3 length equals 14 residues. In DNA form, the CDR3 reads TGTGCCAGCAGCCCTCTAGCGGACACAGATACGCAGTATTTT. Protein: CASSPLADTDTQYF.

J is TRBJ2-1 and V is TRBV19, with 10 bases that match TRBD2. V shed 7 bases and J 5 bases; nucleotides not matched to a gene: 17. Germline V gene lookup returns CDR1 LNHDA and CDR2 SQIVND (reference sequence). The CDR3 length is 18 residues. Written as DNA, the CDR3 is TGTGCCAGTAATGGTTGGCAGGGTGGGACTAGCGTACACAATGAGCAGTTCTTC. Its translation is CASNGWQGGTSVHNEQFF.

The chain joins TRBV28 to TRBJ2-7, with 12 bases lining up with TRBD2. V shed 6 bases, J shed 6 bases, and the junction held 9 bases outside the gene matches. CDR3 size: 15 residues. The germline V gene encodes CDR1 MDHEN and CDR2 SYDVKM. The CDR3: CASSSGLAGSPEQYF. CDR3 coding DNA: TGTGCCAGCAGCTCCGGACTAGCGGGAAGTCCCGAGCAGTACTTC.

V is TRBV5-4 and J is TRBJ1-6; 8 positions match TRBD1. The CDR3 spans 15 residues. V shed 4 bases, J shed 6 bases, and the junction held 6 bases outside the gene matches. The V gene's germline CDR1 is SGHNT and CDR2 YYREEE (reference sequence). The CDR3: CASSRSGGSNSPLHF. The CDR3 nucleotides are TGTGCCAGCAGCAGATCAGGGGGCTCTAATTCACCCCTCCACTTT.